This TCR beta chain was captured by sequencing in a study of early stage breast cancer tumors. In the case of this clone: Its antigen is not known.

Germline CDR1 and CDR2: SGHTA and FQGNSA. V was clipped by 5 bases and J by 3 bases; unmatched bases: 5. The CDR3 is 14 amino acids. The data were produced by immunoSEQ multiplex PCR, yet TCRdb's version contains in-frame clones alone and is incomplete. Of 25,000 to 30,000 clones in the sample, approximately 72% were seen once. Broader study findings: Tumors had roughly 2.3-fold higher T cell density and higher clonality than adjacent normal breast tissue. Unsorted bulk genomic DNA sequencing lacked pairing and functional marker data.

The clonotype was recovered from a person aged 50-59 years with breast cancer. The gene calls are TRBV7-2 and TRBJ2-7; 9 bases are a match to TRBD1. Sequencing used blood. The CDR3 protein is CASSTGTGSYEQYF. The CDR3 coding sequence is TGTGCCAGCAGCACCGGGACAGGGAGCTACGAGCAGTACTTC.